This entry concerns a single T cell receptor beta chain. The data belong to a study of blood T cell repertoires in COVID-19. Libraries were prepared by immunoSEQ multiplex PCR; TCRdb keeps only in-frame clonotypes and omits some of them. The sample lists about 210,000 clones, roughly 84% occurring once. Sequenced material: peripheral blood. The sequence derives from a man aged 45-65 years with active or convalescent COVID-19.

Here the CDR3 DNA reads TGTGCCAGCAGTCCAACAGGGGCCAACGTCCTGACTTTC. This sequence encodes CASSPTGANVLTF. The rearrangement uses TRBV6-5 and TRBJ2-6; D ambiguous. The CDR3 spans 13 residues. V shed 5 bases and J shed 4 bases, with 6 bases lying between them. Germline assignment: CDR1 MNHEY and CDR2 SVGAGI.